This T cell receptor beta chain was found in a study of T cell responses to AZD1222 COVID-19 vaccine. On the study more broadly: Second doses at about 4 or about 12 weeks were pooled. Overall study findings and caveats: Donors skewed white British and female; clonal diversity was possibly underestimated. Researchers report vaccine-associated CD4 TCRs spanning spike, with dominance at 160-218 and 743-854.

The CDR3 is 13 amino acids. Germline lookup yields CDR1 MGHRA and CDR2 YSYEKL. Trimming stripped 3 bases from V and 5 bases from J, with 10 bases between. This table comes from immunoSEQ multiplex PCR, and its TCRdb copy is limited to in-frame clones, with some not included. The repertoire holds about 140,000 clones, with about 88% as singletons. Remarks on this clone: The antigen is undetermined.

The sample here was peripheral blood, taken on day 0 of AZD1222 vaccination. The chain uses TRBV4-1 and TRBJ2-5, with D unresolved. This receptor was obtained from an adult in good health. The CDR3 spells CASSHPGWETQYF. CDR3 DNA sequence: TGCGCCAGCAGCCATCCCGGGTGGGAGACCCAGTACTTC.